The entry below describes one T cell receptor (beta chain). The antigen remains undetermined. As for treatment: around 19 received Ad26.COV2.S at low or high dose, single or two shots; several received placebo; per-sample allocation not given. The samples date from day 63 after the first vaccine or placebo injection. An Ad26 vector that expressed Wuhan-strain SARS-CoV-2 spike constituted the vaccine. This entry is derived from a study of Ad26.COV2.S vaccination and SARS-CoV-2 variants. Notes on the study in general: Possible underestimation of total T cell responses by the TCR breadth and depth analyses was noted.

Unmatched junction bases numbered 4, after V lost 9 bases and J lost 5 bases. The CDR3 runs to 12 residues. Germline V gene sequence: CDR1 MDHEN, CDR2 SYDVKM. Clones were read by immunoSEQ multiplex PCR, and TCRdb kept only the in-frame ones, dropping some. The sample includes around 340,000 clones, about 87% of them seen just once. The TCR comes from a person between 18 and 65 years old who received the Ad26.COV2.S COVID-19 vaccine or a placebo. Sequencing was performed on peripheral blood, taken in a trial of Ad26.COV2.S vaccine versus placebo. This rearrangement joins TRBV28 to TRBJ2-3; 8 bases agree with TRBD2. The CDR3 loop reads CASRGLEDTQYF. In DNA form, the CDR3 reads TGTGCCAGTAGGGGACTAGAAGATACGCAGTATTTT.